This is a list of T cell receptor beta chains from one sample in a study of blood T cell repertoires in COVID-19. The table came from immunoSEQ multiplex PCR; TCRdb's copy has only in-frame clones and leaves some out. This sample yields roughly 230,000 clones, of which about 85% are seen a single time; less than 8.5% belongs to the top ten. What was sequenced was PBMCs or T cells enriched from blood (not recorded which). These receptors came from a woman between 45 and 65 years old who had been exposed to COVID-19. Each CDR3 is given with its conserved first and last residue. Each record gives: clone size, D gene, J gene, V gene, CDR3 DNA, CDR3 protein. D genes are given only for firm matches. The size field is filled for only some rows; it gives once, few, many or a size class.

>.|TRBD1|TRBJ1-2|TRBV3-1/TRBV3-2
TGTGCCAGCAGCTTCGGACAGGGGGCCTATGGCTACACCTTC
CASSFGQGAYGYTF
>.|TRBD2|TRBJ2-7|TRBV5-5
TGTGCCAGCAGCCCCTCGGGACTAGCTTCCTACGAGCAGTACTTC
CASSPSGLASYEQYF
>.|.|TRBJ1-1|TRBV9
TGTGCCAGCAGCAGGGCAGGGCCGAACACTGAAGCTTTCTTT
CASSRAGPNTEAFF
>.|.|TRBJ2-3|TRBV7-2
TGTGCCAGCAGCCTACAGGGTGTAGATACGCAGTATTTT
CASSLQGVDTQYF
>few|.|TRBJ2-7|TRBV10-3
TGTGCCATCAGTGAGCGCGGGGCTCGTACGGGAACCTACGAGCAGTACTTC
CAISERGARTGTYEQYF
>.|TRBD1|TRBJ1-1|TRBV19
TGTGCCAGTAGGCTCCGGGCCCCAGGGGGGAACACTGAAGCTTTCTTT
CASRLRAPGGNTEAFF
>once|.|TRBJ1-1|TRBV13
TGTGCCAGCAGCTTTGGGGGGGCTGGGGACACTGAAGCTTTCTTT
CASSFGGAGDTEAFF
>few|TRBD1|TRBJ2-3|TRBV5-1
TGCGCCAGCAGCTTGGGGCTCAGCAGGGGGCTGGATACGCAGTATTTT
CASSLGLSRGLDTQYF
>.|.|TRBJ1-6|TRBV24-1
TGTGCCACACAGGTAGCGGATAATTCACCCCTCCACTTT
CATQVADNSPLHF
>.|TRBD2|TRBJ2-2|TRBV18
TGTGCCAGCTCACGGGGGGGTAGGACCGGGGAGCTGTTTTTT
CASSRGGRTGELFF
>.|TRBD2|TRBJ2-7|TRBV13
TGTGCCAGCAGCTCCGTATTAGCGGGACCGAGCTCCTACGAGCAGTACTTC
CASSSVLAGPSSYEQYF
>.|TRBD1|TRBJ2-2|TRBV5-1
TGCGCCAGCAGCGGGACAGGGCTGTCCTACACCGGGGAGCTGTTTTTT
CASSGTGLSYTGELFF
>.|TRBD2|TRBJ2-5|TRBV27
TGTGCCAGCAGTTTAGTCTCGGGGGGAGAGACCCAGTACTTC
CASSLVSGGETQYF
>.|.|TRBJ1-4|TRBV2
TGTGCCAGCAGTGTCAGGGGATCGGGGCAAAAACTGTTTTTT
CASSVRGSGQKLFF
>.|.|TRBJ1-4|TRBV7-9
TGTGCCAGCAGCTATACCCTACAGGAAAAACTGTTTTTT
CASSYTLQEKLFF
>.|.|TRBJ2-7|TRBV11-2
TGTGCCAGCAGCTTAGGGGGCGGCAGAGCCTACGAGCAGTACTTC
CASSLGGGRAYEQYF
>.|TRBD2|TRBJ2-7|TRBV6-1
TGTGCCAGCAGTGGACGTGGTCCTAGCGGGGGCGACGAGCAGTACTTC
CASSGRGPSGGDEQYF
>.|.|TRBJ1-5|TRBV6-2/TRBV6-3
TGTGCCAGCAGTCCCGACAGTTCCCTGAGTCAGCCCCAGCATTTT
CASSPDSSLSQPQHF
>.|TRBD1|TRBJ1-2|TRBV5-6
TGTGCCAGCAGCTACTTCTCCCAGGGGGTGTATGGCTACACCTTC
CASSYFSQGVYGYTF
>few|.|TRBJ1-4|TRBV7-9
TGTGCCAGCAGCTTAGAATACAGTGAAAGACTGTTTTTT
CASSLEYSERLFF
>.|.|TRBJ1-1|TRBV29-1
TGCAGCGTTGAAAAGGGGAGGGCCACTGAAGCTTTCTTT
CSVEKGRATEAFF
>once|.|TRBJ1-6|TRBV30
TGTGCCTGGACGAGGACAGAACAAAATTCACCCCTCCACTTT
CAWTRTEQNSPLHF
>.|TRBD1|TRBJ1-3|TRBV30
TGTGCCTGGAGCGGGACAGCGAGCTCTGGAAACACCATATATTTT
CAWSGTASSGNTIYF
>.|.|TRBJ2-2|TRBV9
TGTGCCAGCAGCGTAGCCAGCACCGGGGAGCTGTTTTTT
CASSVASTGELFF
>.|.|TRBJ1-4|TRBV15
TGTGCCACCAGCAGAGATTGGGACATCAATGAAAAACTGTTTTTT
CATSRDWDINEKLFF
>.|.|TRBJ2-1|TRBV7-9
TGTGCCAGCAGCTTAGGCTCCGGTGATGAGCAGTTCTTC
CASSLGSGDEQFF
>.|TRBD1|TRBJ1-5|TRBV29-1
TGCAGCGTTCAGACAGGGGTAGGGAATCAGCCCCAGCATTTT
CSVQTGVGNQPQHF
>.|.|TRBJ1-1|TRBV7-2
TGTGCCAGCAGTTCTACTACTACTCGGGGAGGCACTGAAGCTTTCTTT
CASSSTTTRGGTEAFF
>.|.|TRBJ1-1|TRBV6-5
TGTGCCAGCAGACGACTGGGGAGGGAGGCTGAAGCTTTCTTT
CASRRLGREAEAFF
>once|.|TRBJ2-4|TRBV15
TGTGCCACCAGCAGAGATCATAGTGGAGACATTCAGTACTTC
CATSRDHSGDIQYF
>.|.|TRBJ2-1|TRBV19
TGTGCCAGTAGTACGACCCTCGGGGATGAGCAGTTCTTC
CASSTTLGDEQFF
>.|TRBD1|TRBJ2-7|TRBV28
TGTGCCAGCAGTTCACCGACAGGGTACGAGCAGTACTTC
CASSSPTGYEQYF
>.|TRBD2|TRBJ2-3|TRBV13
TGTGCCAGCAGCTCTATAGCGGGGGGCTTCTATACGCAGTATTTT
CASSSIAGGFYTQYF
>.|.|TRBJ2-3|TRBV6-5
TGTGCCAGCAGTTACTTAGGGGCAGATACGCAGTATTTT
CASSYLGADTQYF
>.|.|TRBJ2-2|TRBV7-6
TGTGCCAGCAGCTTAGTTCCAGCGGGGAACACCGGGGAGCTGTTTTTT
CASSLVPAGNTGELFF
>.|TRBD1|TRBJ1-6|TRBV5-4
TGTGCCAGCAGCTTGGACAGGGGATCACCCCTCCACTTT
CASSLDRGSPLHF
>.|.|TRBJ1-1|TRBV3-1/TRBV3-2
TGTGCCAGCAGCCCCGGGACTCCGGAAGTATGGACTGAAGCTTTCTTT
CASSPGTPEVWTEAFF
>.|.|TRBJ1-4|TRBV7-9
TGTGCCAGCAGCATTAGGGGTAGTGAAAAACTGTTTTTT
CASSIRGSEKLFF
>few|TRBD1|TRBJ1-6|TRBV18
TGTGCCAGCTCGCCAGGACAGGTAACGGGCTCACCCCTCCACTTT
CASSPGQVTGSPLHF
>.|.|TRBJ1-2|TRBV4-2
TGTGCCAGCAGCCAGCCCCGAGGGGGTACCTATGGCTACACCTTC
CASSQPRGGTYGYTF
>.|.|TRBJ1-2|TRBV12-3/TRBV12-4
TGTGCCAGCAGTTCAGGGTTGCGTGGTTACACCTTC
CASSSGLRGYTF
>.|.|TRBJ1-1|TRBV10-3
TGTGCCATCCGGGCAGGGGTTGAAACTGAAGCTTTCTTT
CAIRAGVETEAFF
>.|TRBD1|TRBJ2-7|TRBV7-2
TGTGCCAGCAGCCCTTCCAGGACAGGGTACTACGAGCAGTACTTC
CASSPSRTGYYEQYF
>.|.|TRBJ1-1|TRBV5-1
TGCGCCAGCAGCCTGACAGAGGAAGCTTTCTTT
CASSLTEEAFF
>.|.|TRBJ1-1|TRBV2
TGTGCCAGCAATCCCTCCCCTAACCGCGACGGAGGAGAAGCTTTCTTT
CASNPSPNRDGGEAFF
>once|TRBD2|TRBJ2-1|TRBV29-1
TGCAGCGTTGAAGATCCTTTCCTACACGGGACTAGCGGGGAATTTTATGAGCAGTTCTTC
CSVEDPFLHGTSGEFYEQFF
>.|.|TRBJ1-2|TRBV3-1/TRBV3-2
TGTGCCAGCAGCCGGGGCGGAAAATATGGCTACACCTTC
CASSRGGKYGYTF
>.|TRBD1|TRBJ1-1|TRBV6-4
TGTGCCAGCAGTGAAATTCGCGCCGTTAAGACAGGGCGTTACACTGAAGCTTTCTTT
CASSEIRAVKTGRYTEAFF
>.|.|TRBJ2-3|TRBV7-7
TGTGCCAGCAGCATTAGCGCGGGGCAGGCAGATACGCAGTATTTT
CASSISAGQADTQYF
>few|.|TRBJ1-1|TRBV5-1
TGCGCCAGCAGCTCCTTGGGCAGCCCCAACACTGAAGCTTTCTTT
CASSSLGSPNTEAFF
>few|.|TRBJ1-2|TRBV19
TGTGCCAGTAGCACAGGGTTGGGCTATGGCTACACCTTC
CASSTGLGYGYTF
>.|.|TRBJ1-2|TRBV10-3
TGTGCCATATCGGGAGACGGGAACTATGGCTACACCTTC
CAISGDGNYGYTF